These 30 T cell receptor beta chains originate from one sample sequenced in a study of T cell responses to AZD1222 COVID-19 vaccine. Only in-frame clones appear in the TCRdb table, and some are missing; sequencing was by immunoSEQ multiplex PCR. The sample has approximately 110,000 clones, around 90% seen once. Sequenced here: peripheral blood, sampled on day 0 of AZD1222 vaccination. The receptors were gathered from an adult in good health.

The chain has TRBV6-5 and TRBJ1-2, with 9 bases matching TRBD1. The CDR3 totals 14 residues. Per the germline V gene, CDR1 is MNHEY and CDR2 is SVGAGI. Unmatched junction bases numbered 4, after V lost 5 bases and J lost 3 bases. The CDR3 is CASSPGTGYYGYTF. In DNA, the CDR3 is TGTGCCAGCAGTCCCGGGACAGGGTACTATGGCTACACCTTC.

The CDR3 is CAISEISLTVLNEKLFF. For the CDR3, the DNA is TGTGCCATCAGTGAAATTTCCCTGACAGTCCTTAATGAAAAACTGTTTTTT. The V call is TRBV10-3, the J call TRBJ1-4; weak D call: TRBD1 (5 bases). CDR1 is ENHRY, CDR2 SYGVKD, per germline. The CDR3 totals 17 residues. The V end was cut by 3 bases, the J end by 4 bases, with 18 bases between.

The rearrangement links TRBV5-4 to TRBJ2-1; either TRBD1 or TRBD2 may supply D (7 bases each). CDR3 size: 16 residues. The germline V gene encodes CDR1 SGHNT and CDR2 YYREEE (reference sequence). The V and J ends lost 0 bases and 5 bases respectively, with 15 bases between them. The CDR3 DNA reads as TGTGCCAGCAGCTTGGATCCAGGGGGGGCAGACAATGAGCAGTTCTTC. It encodes CASSLDPGGADNEQFF.

The V gene is TRBV27, the J gene TRBJ2-7, with a possible D match to TRBD2 (7 bases). V lost 5 bases and J lost 2, with 10 bases in between. Germline CDR1 MNHEY, CDR2 SMNVEV (reference sequence). There are 13 residues in the CDR3. CDR3 loop: CASSKGGAYEQYF. Written as DNA, the CDR3 is TGTGCCAGCAGTAAAGGGGGGGCCTACGAGCAGTACTTC.

This chain connects TRBV30 to TRBJ1-1; D uncertain. Germline V gives CDR1 GTSNPN, CDR2 SVGIG (reference sequence). The ends were cut back, 2 bases at V and 5 bases at J, with 6 bases in the middle. The CDR3 loop spans 11 amino acids. The CDR3 DNA reads TGTGCCTGGAGTATGGAAACTGAAGCTTTCTTT. It translates to CAWSMETEAFF.

The chain recombines TRBV9 with TRBJ2-1; 11 bases match TRBD2. This CDR3 is built from 15 residues. V was pared by 3 bases and J by 7 bases, with 6 bases of the junction left unmatched. The V gene's germline CDR1 is SGDLS and CDR2 YYNGEE. The CDR3, as DNA: TGTGCCAGCAGCGCAGGACTAGCGGGTATTAATGAGCAGTTCTTC. As protein: CASSAGLAGINEQFF.

The chain uses TRBV10-2 and TRBJ2-1; no firm D call. This CDR3 has 12 amino acids. The V and J ends lost 5 bases and 7 bases respectively, with 9 bases between them. CDR1 and CDR2 from the germline V gene are WSHSY and SAAADI. In DNA form, the CDR3 reads TGCGCCAGCAGTCTTCTCCGTAATGAGCAGTTCTTC. Translated: CASSLLRNEQFF.

The V gene is TRBV10-1, the J gene TRBJ2-2; 8 nucleotides line up with TRBD1. Trimming at V came to 5 bases and at J to 6 bases, leaving 8 bases not matched to a gene. Germline CDR1 and CDR2: WNHNN and SYGVQD (reference sequence). This CDR3 comprises 15 residues. This chain's CDR3 is CASSSNRGIAGELFF. The CDR3 coding sequence is TGCGCCAGCAGTTCCAACAGGGGGATCGCCGGGGAGCTGTTTTTT.

V usage is TRBV6-2 or TRBV6-3 and J usage is TRBJ2-4; the match to TRBD1 covers 7 bases. The V segment lost 0 bases and the J segment 7 bases; nucleotides outside the gene matches: 3. This CDR3 contains 14 residues. Germline CDR1 is MNHEY and CDR2 is SVGEGT. CDR3 sequence (DNA): TGTGCCAGCAGTTACTCCGACAGGGCGAACATTCAGTACTTC. This sequence encodes CASSYSDRANIQYF.

With respect to this clone: An end of the junction differs from the germline gene, which may be a read error. V is TRBV6-1 and J is TRBJ1-1; 8 nucleotides agree with TRBD1. The length of the CDR3 is 13 residues. Per germline, CDR1 MNHNS and CDR2 SASEGT. The CDR3 sequence is CASREGQGLEAFF. DNA of the CDR3: TGTGCCAGCAGGGAAGGACAGGGCCTTGAAGCTTTCTTT.

The genes are TRBV10-2 and TRBJ2-5; D gene unclear. The CDR3 totals 11 residues. Between the trimmed V and J ends, which lost 6 bases and 1 base, there was a span of 3 bases. In germline, CDR1 is WSHSY, CDR2 SAAADI. CDR3 sequence reads: CASSPQETQYF. The CDR3 DNA is TGCGCCAGCAGCCCCCAAGAGACCCAGTACTTC.

The chain combines TRBV7-9 with TRBJ2-7; D gene uncertain. Germline loops: CDR1 SEHNR, CDR2 FQNEAQ (reference sequence). The V gene lost 4 bases and the J gene lost 0 bases, with 10 bases spanning the gap. The CDR3 runs 14 residues. The CDR3 sequence: CASSSPRSSYEQYF. The CDR3 DNA follows: TGTGCCAGCAGCTCACCACGTTCCTCCTACGAGCAGTACTTC.

The chain couples TRBV6-4 to TRBJ1-2, with D possibly matching TRBD1 (6 bases). This CDR3 is built from 15 residues. Germline V gives CDR1 MRHNA, CDR2 SNTAGT. V lost 3 bases and J 3 bases, leaving 14 bases between the germline ends. DNA of the CDR3: TGTGCCAGCAGTGAGGGAGGACAGCTACACTATGGCTACACCTTC. It is translated as CASSEGGQLHYGYTF.

The chain has TRBV15 and TRBJ2-6; D remains ambiguous. The CDR3 is made up of 17 amino acids. The germline V and J ends were trimmed by 0 bases and 4 bases, with 13 bases remaining between them. CDR1 LNHNV and CDR2 YYDKDF come from the germline V gene (reference sequence). CDR3 DNA sequence: TGTGCCACCAGCAGAGATCCCCTCCGGTGGGGGGCCAACGTCCTGACTTTC. It is translated as CATSRDPLRWGANVLTF.

The V and J genes are TRBV7-2 and TRBJ2-7, with TRBD1 matching 7 bases. V was pared by 1 base and J by 2 bases, with 2 bases of the junction left unmatched. In germline, CDR1 is SGHTA, CDR2 FQGNSA. This CDR3 comprises 14 residues. As DNA, the CDR3 is TGTGCCAGCAGCTTAGGGGGGACAGCCTACGAGCAGTACTTC. Translation gives CASSLGGTAYEQYF.

The V gene is TRBV6-5, the J gene TRBJ1-1; maybe TRBD1 (6 bases). V lost 2 bases, J lost 10 bases, and 14 bases lay in between. The CDR3 is 13 amino acids. The germline gives CDR1 MNHEY, CDR2 SVGAGI. The CDR3: CASSYGGRGRAFF. The CDR3, as DNA: TGTGCCAGCAGTTACGGCGGCAGGGGAAGAGCTTTCTTT.

This clone showed up just a few times. The chain is built from TRBV6-5 and TRBJ2-1; D remains ambiguous. The CDR3 has 15 amino acids. The V end lost 6 bases, the J end lost 4 bases, and 16 bases lay between the germline ends. CDR1 is MNHEY and CDR2 is SVGAGI in the germline V gene. The CDR3 DNA reads as TGTGCCAGCAGCCCGACCCCTTCCTTTTACAATGAGCAGTTCTTC. Translating gives CASSPTPSFYNEQFF.

The genes are TRBV7-2 and TRBJ1-2, with a tentative D call TRBD1 (6 bases). Per germline, CDR1 SGHTA and CDR2 FQGNSA. CDR3 length: 15 amino acids. V lost 5 bases, J lost 3 bases, and 16 bases lay in between. The CDR3 sequence is CASSIRPGVDYGYTF. The DNA for the CDR3 is TGTGCCAGCAGCATCCGCCCAGGGGTGGACTATGGCTACACCTTC.

This clone appeared once. V is TRBV9 and J is TRBJ1-3; D is uncertain. Germline V gene sequence: CDR1 SGDLS, CDR2 YYNGEE. This CDR3 contains 14 residues. V was cut by 4 bases and J by 4 bases, with 12 bases left in between. As DNA, the CDR3 is TGTGCCAGCAGCCCCCCTCTGCGCGGAAACACCATATATTTT. Translated: CASSPPLRGNTIYF.

CDR3 DNA sequence: TGTGCCAGCAGTTACTCAACGGGGAGGGGGAATGAGCAGTTCTTC. Amino acids: CASSYSTGRGNEQFF. The chain joins TRBV6-6 to TRBJ2-1; a weak D match, TRBD2 (7 bases). Trimming stripped 0 bases from V and 7 bases from J, with 13 bases between. From germline, CDR1 is MNHNY and CDR2 SVGAGI (reference sequence). The CDR3 spans 15 residues.

The chain is built from TRBV11-2 and TRBJ2-1; 9 nucleotides align to TRBD2. CDR1 and CDR2 from the germline V gene are SGHAT and FQNNGV. The trim removed 4 bases at V and 3 bases at J, leaving 4 bases unmatched. This CDR3 has 15 residues. CDR3 coding DNA: TGTGCCAGCAGCTCCGTTAGCGGGGGCTACAATGAGCAGTTCTTC. The encoded protein is CASSSVSGGYNEQFF.

V gene TRBV7-9 combines with J gene TRBJ1-4; 7 nucleotides line up with TRBD1. After removal of 4 bases from V and 5 bases from J, the junction contained 10 bases not matched to a gene. This CDR3 has 16 amino acids. Germline values: CDR1 SEHNR, CDR2 FQNEAQ (reference sequence). CDR3 bases: TGTGCCAGCAGCTCATTCCGACAGGGACCAAATGAAAAACTGTTTTTT. This encodes CASSSFRQGPNEKLFF.

The chain recombines TRBV5-5 with TRBJ2-1, with D unresolved. With 6 bases removed from V and 8 bases from J, the gap between germline ends came to 24 bases. From germline, CDR1 is SGHKS and CDR2 YYEKEE (reference sequence). The CDR3 contains 16 residues. CDR3 sequence reads: CASIPTFHSGVYEQFF. In DNA, the CDR3 is TGTGCCAGCATTCCAACCTTCCACTCCGGTGTGTATGAGCAGTTCTTC.

The rearrangement uses TRBV10-3 and TRBJ1-2; D gene uncertain. This CDR3 has 14 residues. From germline, CDR1 is ENHRY and CDR2 SYGVKD. V was shortened by 1 base and J by 7 bases, with 13 bases between the two germline ends. CDR3 in DNA: TGTGCCATCAGTGAGTTATCTGAGGGTAGTGGCTACACCTTC. Protein sequence: CAISELSEGSGYTF.

V is TRBV7-9 and J is TRBJ2-7, with D hard to call. The CDR3 runs to 13 residues. CDR1 is SEHNR and CDR2 is FQNEAQ in the germline V gene (reference sequence). V was clipped by 4 bases and J by 2 bases, with 9 bases between them. This CDR3 is CASSSLNPYEQYF. CDR3 DNA sequence: TGTGCCAGCAGCTCCCTAAACCCCTACGAGCAGTACTTC.

The rearrangement links TRBV30 to TRBJ2-5; D not certain. CDR3 length: 14 amino acids. V gave up 0 bases and J gave up 3 bases, with 11 bases separating them. CDR1 is GTSNPN and CDR2 is SVGIG in the germline V gene (reference sequence). CDR3 amino acids: CAWSVRQWEETQYF. The CDR3 DNA is TGTGCCTGGAGTGTACGGCAGTGGGAAGAGACCCAGTACTTC.

The chain employs TRBV7-2 and TRBJ2-1, with a tentative D call TRBD1 (6 bases). This CDR3 spans 17 amino acids. The ends were cut back, 3 bases at V and 0 bases at J, with 15 bases in the middle. Per the germline V gene, CDR1 is SGHTA and CDR2 is FQGNSA. The CDR3 here is CASSLYGPGASYNEQFF. The CDR3 DNA sequence: TGTGCCAGCAGCTTGTATGGTCCAGGGGCCTCCTACAATGAGCAGTTCTTC.

The rearrangement joins TRBV10-1 to TRBJ2-1; D is unresolved. This CDR3 is built from 12 residues. V was pared by 2 bases and J by 5 bases, with 4 bases between. Germline CDR1 WNHNN, CDR2 SYGVQD (reference sequence). The CDR3 DNA reads TGCGCCAGCAGTGAGCCAGACAATGAGCAGTTCTTC. It specifies CASSEPDNEQFF.

The rearrangement links TRBV30 to TRBJ2-7; D is undetermined. The germline V and J ends were trimmed by 4 bases and 2 bases, with 15 bases remaining between them. The CDR3 spans 14 residues. Germline assignment: CDR1 GTSNPN and CDR2 SVGIG (reference sequence). The CDR3 here is CAWTRNIPTYEQYF. The CDR3 DNA follows: TGTGCCTGGACGAGGAATATACCCACCTACGAGCAGTACTTC.

V and J are TRBV30 and TRBJ2-1; tentative D call: TRBD1 (6 bases). Deletions cut 5 bases from V and 5 bases from J, with 19 bases between. CDR3 length: 15 residues. From germline, CDR1 is GTSNPN and CDR2 SVGIG (reference sequence). CDR3 sequence: CAWSQGLRLNNEQFF. Here the CDR3 DNA reads TGTGCCTGGTCACAGGGTCTCCGACTTAACAATGAGCAGTTCTTC.